This T cell receptor beta chain is from a study of cytomegalovirus exposure and HLA in healthy donors. PCR used 60 Vbeta primers and 13 Jbeta primers. Authors' data handling: In a later analysis, the count reached about 82 million unique TCR beta chains, with about 12 million shared. The protocol was immunoSEQ multiplex PCR, while the TCRdb copy is restricted to in-frame clones and leaves out a portion. V and J calls and clone size are copied from that table; D and trimming were computed from the DNA. This sample yields about 190,000 clones, of which 65% to 80% are seen a single time; over 4% belongs to the top ten. Study results and limitations: The authors reported that TCR beta sequences could predict HLA-A and HLA-B alleles. These predictions were accurate for most subjects in the first cohort.

Comments on this clone: No antigen is known for it.

This clonotype was sampled from a man aged 30-40 years in good health and CMV-seropositive. The specimen was PBMCs.

The CDR3 nucleotides read TGTGCCAGCGGGACAGGGGGCGCGCACTATGGCTACACCTTC. Translating gives CASGTGGAHYGYTF. The gene calls are TRBV28 and TRBJ1-2; TRBD1 matches 12 bases. The germline V gene has CDR1 MDHEN and CDR2 SYDVKM. CDR3 size: 14 residues. V dropped 8 bases and J dropped 3; count of bases not matched to a gene: 4.